The 26 T cell receptor beta chains in this list originate from one sample, sequenced in a study of memory CD4+ T cells and cytomegalovirus serostatus. Single viable CD3+CD4+CD8-CD45RO+ cells were sorted as the memory CD4+ T cells. This table comes from immunoSEQ multiplex PCR, and its TCRdb copy is limited to in-frame clones, with some not included. Of tens of thousands of clones listed, about 80% were seen once; the top ten hold around 0.43%. The sequenced sample consisted of memory CD4+ T cells from blood. These receptors came from an adult in good health and CMV-seronegative.

The gene calls are TRBV4-2 and TRBJ1-2; D may be TRBD1 (6 bases). Trimming stripped 0 bases from V and 6 bases from J, with 14 bases between. The CDR3 has 15 residues. Germline V CDR1 and CDR2: LGHNA, YNFKEQ. CDR3 loop: CASSQDWGPLDGYTF. CDR3 nucleotides: TGTGCCAGCAGCCAAGATTGGGGGCCGTTGGATGGCTACACCTTC.

The gene calls are TRBV9 and TRBJ2-1; 8 bases are shared with TRBD2. Germline CDR1 SGDLS, CDR2 YYNGEE. The V segment lost 0 bases and the J segment 8 bases; nucleotides outside the gene matches: 10. The length of the CDR3 is 16 residues. The chain's CDR3 is CASSVATSGIGDEQFF. The CDR3 DNA reads TGTGCCAGCAGCGTAGCTACTAGCGGTATTGGGGATGAGCAGTTCTTC.

This chain's CDR3 is CASSLLVGSNEKLFF. The DNA for the CDR3 is TGTGCCAGCAGCCTGCTCGTGGGTTCTAATGAAAAACTGTTTTTT. The genes are TRBV7-9 and TRBJ1-4; D ambiguous. The CDR3 length is 15 residues. The V end lost 5 bases, the J end lost 3 bases, and 13 bases lay between the germline ends. Germline loops: CDR1 SEHNR, CDR2 FQNEAQ (reference sequence).

V is TRBV10-3 and J is TRBJ1-5; 7 bases fit TRBD1. V lost 0 bases, J lost 7 bases, and 9 bases stayed unmatched. The CDR3 is 16 residues long. Germline V CDR1 and CDR2: ENHRY, SYGVKD. The CDR3 reads CAISESNTGVGQPQHF. The DNA for the CDR3 is TGTGCCATCAGTGAGTCGAATACAGGGGTAGGACAGCCCCAGCATTTT.

This chain uses TRBV7-3 with TRBJ2-2; possibly TRBD1 for D (5 bases). Germline CDR1 SGHTA, CDR2 FQGTGA. The CDR3 runs to 15 residues. V lost 1 base and J 0 bases, leaving 6 bases between the germline ends. The CDR3: CASSLKGANTGELFF. The DNA for the CDR3 is TGTGCCAGCAGCTTAAAAGGGGCGAACACCGGGGAGCTGTTTTTT.

This sequence joins TRBV5-1 and TRBJ2-2; possible D gene TRBD2, 5 bases. CDR3 length: 15 residues. The V gene lost 6 bases and the J gene lost 6 bases, with 18 bases spanning the gap. Looked up from germline, CDR1 is SGHRS and CDR2 is YFSETQ. CDR3 in DNA: TGCGCCAGCATAGAGACTACCAGAGGTTCCGGGGAGCTGTTTTTT. Translating it yields CASIETTRGSGELFF.

The chain joins TRBV19 to TRBJ1-5, with D unresolved. The V gene's germline CDR1 is LNHDA and CDR2 SQIVND (reference sequence). The ends were cut back, 11 bases at V and 4 bases at J, with 15 bases in the middle. The CDR3 extends over 13 amino acids. CDR3 region: CASRSAPNQPQHF. In nucleotides, the CDR3 is TGTGCCTCCCGGAGTGCCCCAAATCAGCCCCAGCATTTT.

The chain employs TRBV7-3 and TRBJ2-1; tentatively, D is TRBD1 (6 bases). Germline V gene sequence: CDR1 SGHTA, CDR2 FQGTGA. The CDR3 is 13 amino acids. Between the trimmed V and J ends, which lost 1 base and 15 bases, there was a span of 16 bases. This chain's CDR3 is CASSLNPGQKRFF. The CDR3 coding sequence is TGTGCCAGCAGCTTAAATCCCGGACAGAAGAGGTTCTTC. Full variable domain (outside the CDR3, taken from reference TRBV7-3 and TRBJ2-1): GAGVSQTPSNKVTEKGKYVELRCDPISGHTALYWYRQSLGQGPEFLIYFQGTGAADDSGLPNDRFFAVRPEGSVSTLKIQRTERGDSAVYLCASSLNPGQKRFFGPGTRLTVL.

V and J are TRBV18 and TRBJ2-7; D perhaps matches TRBD1 (6 bases). CDR3 length: 13 amino acids. V was cut by 4 bases and J by 4 bases, with 11 bases left in between. The germline V gene has CDR1 KGHSH and CDR2 LQKENI. CDR3 protein: CASSLLDRYEQYF. CDR3 DNA: TGTGCCAGCTCACTCTTGGACAGATACGAGCAGTACTTC.

The chain couples TRBV7-4 to TRBJ1-5; D remains unclear. The CDR3 sequence is 13 residues long. Germline loops: CDR1 SGHVT, CDR2 SQSDAQ. The CDR3 sequence: CGRYSLSRQPQHF. DNA of the CDR3: TGTGGAAGGTACAGCCTAAGCAGGCAGCCCCAGCATTTT. The full variable domain, in which reference TRBV7-4 and TRBJ1-5 provide the parts outside the CDR3, is GAGVSQSPRYKVAKRGRDVALRCDSISGHVTLYWYRQTLGQGSEVLTYSQSDAQRDKSGRPSGRFSAERPERSVSTLKIQRTEQGDSAVYLCGRYSLSRQPQHFGDGTRLSIL.

This clone was seen once. This chain links TRBV27 with TRBJ2-1; D is perhaps TRBD2 (5 bases). The CDR3 is 16 residues long. Trimming pared 4 bases from V and 2 bases from J, leaving 15 bases between. Looked up from germline, CDR1 is MNHEY and CDR2 is SMNVEV (reference sequence). As DNA, the CDR3 is TGTGCCAGCAGTTCTAGCCCCCTGATTACCTACAATGAGCAGTTCTTC. Encoded protein: CASSSSPLITYNEQFF.

The chain couples TRBV28 to TRBJ1-2; TRBD1 matches 9 bases. J gave up 5 bases and V 6 bases, and 7 bases lay outside the gene matches. The CDR3 has 14 residues. Germline-derived CDR1 and CDR2 are MDHEN and SYDVKM. The CDR3 nucleotides are TGTGCCAGCAGCCCCGGGACAGGGTCGTATGGCTACACCTTC. Amino acid sequence: CASSPGTGSYGYTF.

This clone appeared a few times. The genes are TRBV10-3 and TRBJ1-5, with D perhaps matching TRBD1 (5 bases). The CDR3 spans 16 residues. The V gene's germline CDR1 is ENHRY and CDR2 SYGVKD. V lost 8 bases to trimming and J lost 0 bases, with 17 bases between them. The CDR3 nucleotides read TGTGCCATCTCGGAAGGGAGGGGAAATAGCAATCAGCCCCAGCATTTT. This gives the protein CAISEGRGNSNQPQHF.

This chain connects TRBV25-1 to TRBJ2-7; 11 nucleotides line up with TRBD2. The length of the CDR3 is 14 residues. Per the germline V gene, CDR1 is MGHDK and CDR2 is SYGVNS. J gave up 1 base and V 4 bases, and 0 bases lay outside the gene matches. The CDR3 reads CASSASGGSYEQYF. The CDR3 DNA sequence: TGTGCCAGCAGTGCTAGCGGGGGGTCCTACGAGCAGTACTTC.

The rearrangement joins TRBV7-2 to TRBJ2-3, with 8 bases matching TRBD1. J gave up 7 bases and V 1 base, and 4 bases lay outside the gene matches. The CDR3 has 14 residues. Germline V gene data show CDR1 as SGHTA and CDR2 as FQGNSA. This chain's CDR3 is CASSLGTGSHTQYF. The CDR3 DNA reads TGTGCCAGCAGCTTAGGGACAGGGTCCCATACGCAGTATTTT.

The chain has TRBV7-3 and TRBJ2-6; 8 bases agree with TRBD2. The CDR3 covers 18 residues. Trimming at V came to 1 base and at J to 0 bases, leaving 5 bases not matched to a gene. Germline-derived CDR1 and CDR2 are SGHTA and FQGTGA. The chain's CDR3 is CASSLMGGGISGANVLTF. CDR3 in DNA: TGTGCCAGCAGCTTAATGGGCGGGGGGATCTCTGGGGCCAACGTCCTGACTTTC.

The chain uses TRBV5-1 and TRBJ1-2, with TRBD1 as a possible D gene (5 bases). The length of the CDR3 is 15 residues. V was pared by 1 base and J by 6 bases, with 16 bases between. CDR1 and CDR2 from the germline V gene are SGHRS and YFSETQ. The CDR3 loop reads CASSLTPGTRHGYTF. The CDR3 DNA follows: TGCGCCAGCAGCTTGACCCCAGGGACCCGCCATGGCTACACCTTC.

The chain carries TRBV2 and TRBJ1-1; tentative D call: TRBD1 (5 bases). The germline V gene has CDR1 SNHLY and CDR2 FYNNEI. V lost 3 bases and J lost 11, with 10 bases in between. The CDR3 contains 11 residues. CDR3 in DNA: TGTGCCAGCAGTGAGGGAGGGGAGGCTTTCTTT. Protein sequence: CASSEGGEAFF.

About this clone itself: One end of the junction fails to match germline, which may point to a read error. The V gene is TRBV5-1, the J gene TRBJ2-1; the match to TRBD2 covers 10 bases. The CDR3 spans 17 residues. The germline V gene has CDR1 SGHRS and CDR2 YFSETQ. CDR3 sequence (DNA): TGCGCCAGCACCTTGTCCCCGGGACTAGCGTCCTACAATGAGCAGTTCTTC. It translates to CASTLSPGLASYNEQFF.

The J gene is TRBJ2-3, the V gene TRBV5-1; a weak D match, TRBD1 (6 bases). Germline V gene lookup returns CDR1 SGHRS and CDR2 YFSETQ. The V and J ends lost 7 bases and 2 bases respectively, with 14 bases between them. The length of the CDR3 is 14 residues. The CDR3 coding sequence is TGCGCCAGCTCCAGGGGCGAGCTCACAGATACGCAGTATTTT. Encoded protein: CASSRGELTDTQYF. Full variable domain (rest looked up from reference TRBV5-1 and TRBJ2-3): KAGVTQTPRYLIKTRGQQVTLSCSPISGHRSVSWYQQTPGQGLQFLFEYFSETQRNKGNFPGRFSGRQFSNSRSEMNVSTLELGDSALYLCASSRGELTDTQYFGPGTRLTVL.

The chain's CDR3 is CASNKEQGRTGELFF. The CDR3 coding sequence is TGTGCCAGCAATAAGGAACAGGGGCGGACCGGGGAGCTGTTTTTT. This chain connects TRBV5-4 to TRBJ2-2; 7 bases fit TRBD1. The CDR3 extends over 15 amino acids. J was trimmed by 5 bases and V by 6 bases; bases with no gene match: 10. In germline, CDR1 is SGHNT, CDR2 YYREEE (reference sequence).

The chain couples TRBV6-1 to TRBJ2-7; D ambiguous. Germline V gene sequence: CDR1 MNHNS, CDR2 SASEGT. With 2 bases removed from V and 2 bases from J, the gap between germline ends came to 4 bases. The CDR3 is 12 residues long. The CDR3 spells CASSELPYEQYF. The CDR3, as DNA: TGTGCCAGCAGTGAACTCCCCTACGAGCAGTACTTC.

This chain uses TRBV30 with TRBJ1-1; 7 bases fit TRBD1. V lost 2 bases, J lost 5 bases, and 5 bases stayed unmatched. Germline V gene lookup returns CDR1 GTSNPN and CDR2 SVGIG (reference sequence). CDR3 length: 13 amino acids. CDR3 protein: CAWSTGDRTEAFF. CDR3 sequence (DNA): TGTGCCTGGAGTACAGGGGATAGGACTGAAGCTTTCTTT. Using reference TRBV30 and TRBJ1-1 for the parts outside the CDR3, the full variable domain is SQTIHQWPATLVQPVGSPLSLECTVEGTSNPNLYWYRQAAGRGLQLLFYSVGIGQISSEVPQNLSASRPQDRQFILSSKKLLLSDSGFYLCAWSTGDRTEAFFGQGTRLTVV.

The V gene is TRBV13, the J gene TRBJ1-1, with D unresolved. Germline V lookup: CDR1 PRHDT, CDR2 FYEKMQ (reference sequence). V lost 1 base and J 6 bases, leaving 12 bases between the germline ends. There are 14 residues in the CDR3. The CDR3 sequence is CASSLALWRPEAFF. CDR3 bases: TGTGCCAGCAGCTTAGCCCTCTGGCGCCCTGAAGCTTTCTTT.

The chain carries TRBV18 and TRBJ1-4; D perhaps matches TRBD1 (6 bases). The germline V gene has CDR1 KGHSH and CDR2 LQKENI. The CDR3 consists of 14 residues. With 4 bases removed from V and 0 bases from J, the gap between germline ends came to 6 bases. CDR3 DNA: TGTGCCAGCTCACAGGGGGCAACTAATGAAAAACTGTTTTTT. Translation gives CASSQGATNEKLFF. Together with reference TRBV18 and TRBJ1-4, the CDR3 gives the full variable domain: NAGVMQNPRHLVRRRGQEARLRCSPMKGHSHVYWYRQLPEEGLKFMVYLQKENIIDESGMPKERFSAEFPKEGPSILRIQQVVRGDSAAYFCASSQGATNEKLFFGSGTQLSVL.

This clone was picked up one time. The chain is built from TRBV28 and TRBJ1-6, with 7 bases identical to TRBD1. The CDR3 sequence is 15 residues long. Germline CDR1 MDHEN, CDR2 SYDVKM. V shed 7 bases and J 6 bases; nucleotides not matched to a gene: 9. CDR3 sequence (DNA): TGTGCCAGCATCCCTCCGGGACAGAGTAATTCACCCCTCCACTTT. Protein product: CASIPPGQSNSPLHF.